Only a few counts were recorded for the clone carrying this TCR beta chain. Its matching antigen is unknown. The data originate from a study of blood T cells in healthy people across ages. On the study more broadly: About one barcoded beta molecule per two T cells was captured by template switching.

Overall study findings and caveats: Per million T cells, TCR beta diversity dropped about linearly as age rose. Unsorted PBMCs prevented conclusive naive versus antigen-experienced comparison.

This CDR3 region has 14 residues. The V segment lost 5 bases and the J segment 2 bases; nucleotides outside the gene matches: 2. Germline V gene lookup returns CDR1 SEHNR and CDR2 FQNEAQ (reference sequence). A J-beta primer mix and a sample-barcoded 5' primer were used in a second PCR of roughly 6 to 11 cycles. A single record per CDR3 protein comes from TCRdb applying MiXCR to the 5' RACE reads. This sample yields hundreds of thousands of distinct CDR3 sequences, of which around 43% are seen a single time; about 21% belongs to the top ten. The V gene is TRBV7-9, the J gene TRBJ1-5; 8 nucleotides line up with TRBD1. The source material was blood. This sequence was found in a man aged 55 to 70 in good health. CDR3 protein: CASSKDRGNQPQHF. The CDR3 nucleotides are TGTGCCAGCAGCAAGGACAGGGGCAATCAGCCCCAGCATTTT. Using reference TRBV7-9 and TRBJ1-5 for the parts outside the CDR3, the full variable domain is DTGVSQNPRHKITKRGQNVTFRCDPISEHNRLYWYRQTLGQGPEFLTYFQNEAQLEKSRLLSDRFSAERPKGSFSTLEIQRTEQGDSAMYLCASSKDRGNQPQHFGDGTRLSIL.